A selection of T cell receptor beta chains follows, all from one sample in a study of sequential checkpoint blockade in melanoma. The table came from immunoSEQ multiplex PCR; TCRdb's copy has only in-frame clones and leaves some out. Of about 10,000 clones listed, less than 30% are singletons. The sample in question was tumor tissue (inferred from file names), obtained from a patient given nivolumab and ipilimumab in sequence. All receptors derive from a human donor with melanoma. Both conserved end residues are part of each CDR3. The D gene is left open where the match is weak. Size tells how often a clone was seen (once, few, many) or the class of an expanded clone, and some rows leave it out.

size | J | D | V | DNA | CDR3
many | TRBJ2-2 | . | TRBV11-3 | TGTGCCAGCAGCTTATCAGGGCAATTGACCGGGGAGCTGTTTTTT | CASSLSGQLTGELFF
many | TRBJ2-7 | . | TRBV6-8 | TGTGCCAGCAAGGAGACAGTCACCTACGAGCAGTACTTC | CASKETVTYEQYF
many | TRBJ2-2 | . | TRBV6-8 | TGTGCCAGCAAAGTTGCAGGGGACGACACCGGGGAGCTGTTTTTT | CASKVAGDDTGELFF
few | TRBJ2-3 | . | TRBV6-8 | TGTGCCATCGGGGGCTTTACCACAGATACGCAGTATTTT | CAIGGFTTDTQYF
few | TRBJ1-5 | TRBD1 | TRBV11-3 | TGTGCCAGCAGCCAACCGGGACAGTCAAAGAATCAGCCCCAGCATTTT | CASSQPGQSKNQPQHF
. | TRBJ1-2 | TRBD1 | TRBV19 | TGTGCCAGTAGTCTGTCTCCCGGGACAGGGGTTTTGGCTAACTATGGCTACACCTTC | CASSLSPGTGVLANYGYTF
. | TRBJ1-1 | . | TRBV6-8 | TGTGCCAGCATACTACAGGGAGTGGGTGAAGCTTTCTTT | CASILQGVGEAFF
few | TRBJ2-1 | . | TRBV11-3 | TGTGCCAGCAGCTTAGGGCAGCCCTACAATGAGCAGTTCTTC | CASSLGQPYNEQFF
. | TRBJ2-7 | . | TRBV23-1 | TGCGCCAGCAGTCAATCCTGGCAGGGCCTTTACGAGCAGTACTTC | CASSQSWQGLYEQYF
. | TRBJ1-1 | TRBD1 | TRBV19 | TGTGCCAGTAGTATTGGTCCCTTAGGGGGCGGAGGATACGTGAACACTGAAGCTTTCTTT | CASSIGPLGGGGYVNTEAFF
few | TRBJ1-5 | TRBD1 | TRBV19 | TGTGCCAGTAGTATTGAAGGATGGGACAGCTATAGCAATCAGCCCCAGCATTTT | CASSIEGWDSYSNQPQHF
. | TRBJ1-2 | . | TRBV29-1 | TGCAGCGTTGACAAGGCGGGAGGGAGAGCTAACTATGGCTACACCTTC | CSVDKAGGRANYGYTF
few | TRBJ1-4 | TRBD1 | TRBV5-1 | TGCGCCAGCAGCTTGGTGGGACAGGGGTTTTCAACTAATGAAAAACTGTTTTTT | CASSLVGQGFSTNEKLFF
many | TRBJ1-6 | . | TRBV7-6 | TGTGCCAGCAGTCGGGGCCTCTATAATTCACCCCTCCACTTT | CASSRGLYNSPLHF
. | TRBJ1-5 | TRBD1 | TRBV6-8 | TGTGCCAGCAGTCCGGGACAGGGTAGACAGCCCCAGCATTTT | CASSPGQGRQPQHF
. | TRBJ1-1 | . | TRBV9 | TGTGCCAGCAGCGGTACCGGGACATACACTGAAGCTTTCTTT | CASSGTGTYTEAFF
few | TRBJ1-4 | TRBD1 | TRBV19 | TGTGCCACCCGGGACAGGGTCGAGGAAAAACTGTTTTTT | CATRDRVEEKLFF
. | TRBJ1-1 | TRBD1 | TRBV5-1 | TGCGCCAGCAGCTCCGGGACAGGGAGCAGGGCAGCTTTCTTT | CASSSGTGSRAAFF
. | TRBJ2-2 | TRBD2 | TRBV18 | TGTGCCAGCTCACCACCGTCTCTAGCGGGGTTCACCGGGGAGCTGTTTTTT | CASSPPSLAGFTGELFF
. | TRBJ1-2 | TRBD1 | TRBV6-8 | TGTGCCAGCAGGCCCCCAGGACAGGGCTATGGCTACACCTTC | CASRPPGQGYGYTF
few | TRBJ1-5 | . | TRBV28 | TGTGCCAGCAGTTTAATGGATAGCAATCAGCCCCAGCATTTT | CASSLMDSNQPQHF
few | TRBJ1-2 | . | TRBV23-1 | TGCGCCAGCAGCCGGGATCCGAACTATGGCTACACCTTC | CASSRDPNYGYTF
. | TRBJ1-2 | . | TRBV10-2 | TGCGCCAGCTGCAGGGATGGACTTAACTATGGCTACACCTTC | CASCRDGLNYGYTF
few | TRBJ2-2 | . | TRBV27 | TGTGCCAGCAGTTTAGGACTCCGAGGGGGGGAGCTGTTTTTT | CASSLGLRGGELFF
. | TRBJ2-3 | . | TRBV5-1 | TGCGCCAGCAGCTTGGGCCTCCCCACAGATACGCAGTATTTT | CASSLGLPTDTQYF
many | TRBJ1-2 | . | TRBV11-3 | TGTGCCAGCAGCCTCACCACAGCTAACTATGGCTACACCTTC | CASSLTTANYGYTF
few | TRBJ2-2 | . | TRBV5-1 | TGCGCCAGCAGCTTGGCGTTCGGTCAGGGAATGGTTGCCGGGGAGCTGTTTTTT | CASSLAFGQGMVAGELFF
few | TRBJ1-1 | . | TRBV6-8 | TGTGCCAGCAGTCTTCGAGGGGTAAGTGGTGAAGCTTTCTTT | CASSLRGVSGEAFF
. | TRBJ1-3 | . | TRBV12-5 | TGTGCTAGTGGTTTGCCACAGGGTTCTCCCTTCTCTGGAAACACCATATATTTT | CASGLPQGSPFSGNTIYF
. | TRBJ2-5 | . | TRBV6-8 | TGTGCCAGCAGCTCGGCTCAGGGTTACACCTCGGAGACCCAGTACTTC | CASSSAQGYTSETQYF
many | TRBJ2-3 | TRBD1 | TRBV11-3 | TGTGCCAGCAGCTTAGGACTTTTCCCCAACAGGGGAAGCACAGATACGCAGTATTTT | CASSLGLFPNRGSTDTQYF
large | TRBJ1-4 | TRBD1 | TRBV28 | TGTGCCAGCAGTTTAGAACAGGGGAGTAATGAAAAACTGTTTTTT | CASSLEQGSNEKLFF
. | TRBJ1-5 | . | TRBV11-3 | TGTGCCAGCACCCAAAAGGGGGGAGACCAGCCCCAGCATTTT | CASTQKGGDQPQHF
few | TRBJ1-6 | . | TRBV6-8 | TGTGCCAGCAGGGGAATGGGTGATTCACCCCTCCACTTT | CASRGMGDSPLHF
few | TRBJ2-7 | . | TRBV29-1 | TGCAGCGTTGACGAGGGGGGTCGGGGGTATGGATCCTACGAGCAGTACTTC | CSVDEGGRGYGSYEQYF
. | TRBJ1-5 | . | TRBV4-1 | TGCGCCAGCAGCCAAGAGCCGGGCAGGGACGATCAGCCCCAGCATTTT | CASSQEPGRDDQPQHF
medium-sized | TRBJ2-3 | . | TRBV6-8 | TGTGCCAGCCGCGGTTACACAGATACGCAGTATTTT | CASRGYTDTQYF
few | TRBJ1-2 | TRBD1 | TRBV19 | TGTGCCAGTAGTACCTCCCCGACAGGGAACTATGGCTACACCTTC | CASSTSPTGNYGYTF
. | TRBJ1-2 | TRBD1 | TRBV19 | TGTGCCAGTAAGGGAGGGGGCGCTCAAAGTTCGGTTAACTATGGCTACACCTTC | CASKGGGAQSSVNYGYTF
. | TRBJ1-2 | . | TRBV19 | TGTGCCAGTAGAGCCCCCCGGGACACCCGGGGCTATGGCTACACCTTC | CASRAPRDTRGYGYTF
many | TRBJ1-2 | . | TRBV6-7 | TGTGCCAGCAGTTACAATTATGGCTACACCTTC | CASSYNYGYTF
medium-sized | TRBJ1-1 | . | TRBV6-8 | TGTGCCAGCAATATCGGCCTCTTGAACACTGAAGCTTTCTTT | CASNIGLLNTEAFF
. | TRBJ2-4 | TRBD2 | TRBV7-2 | TGTGCCAGCAGCTTATCGCTAGCGGGGGGTGAAGTTGCCCAAGACATTCAGTACTTC | CASSLSLAGGEVAQDIQYF
. | TRBJ1-4 | . | TRBV27 | TGTGCCAGCAGTTTTTTGTCCACTCTGAATGAAAAACTGTTTTTT | CASSFLSTLNEKLFF
few | TRBJ1-2 | . | TRBV30 | TGTGCCTGGAGTGTAGGGGACTATGGCTACACCTTC | CAWSVGDYGYTF